These T cell receptor beta chains were read from a single sample in a study of blood T cell repertoires in COVID-19. The protocol was immunoSEQ multiplex PCR, while the TCRdb copy is restricted to in-frame clones and leaves out a portion. Among roughly 340,000 clones listed, around 92% were seen once. Sequenced input: peripheral blood. These receptors were obtained from a woman younger than 45 with COVID-19, enrolled during active disease. Both conserved end residues are part of each CDR3. The D gene is left open where the match is weak. Expanded clones get a size class; other rows say once, few or many, or leave the size out.

v_call	j_call	clone_size	d_call	cdr3_aa	cdr3_nt
TRBV11-2	TRBJ1-5	once	NA	CASSLDGGLGQPQHF	TGTGCCAGCAGCTTAGATGGGGGGTTAGGTCAGCCCCAGCATTTT
TRBV10-3	TRBJ2-3	NA	TRBD2	CATSGTSGVDTQYF	TGTGCCACCTCGGGGACTAGCGGGGTTGATACGCAGTATTTT
TRBV2	TRBJ1-2	once	TRBD1	CASSENGDRSSNYGYTF	TGTGCCAGCAGTGAAAATGGGGACAGGAGTTCTAACTATGGCTACACCTTC
TRBV9	TRBJ2-1	NA	NA	CASSGRTTAPSNEQFF	TGTGCCAGCAGCGGAAGAACTACCGCCCCCTCCAATGAGCAGTTCTTC
TRBV7-9	TRBJ1-2	NA	NA	CASSGQGYGYTF	TGTGCCAGCAGCGGTCAGGGGTACGGCTACACCTTC
TRBV6-1	TRBJ1-4	NA	NA	CASSERQLASNEKLFF	TGTGCCAGCAGTGAACGACAGCTCGCCTCTAATGAAAAACTGTTTTTT
TRBV6-5	TRBJ2-7	NA	NA	CASPAGTQHRNEQYF	TGTGCCAGCCCCGCGGGGACCCAACATCGAAACGAGCAGTACTTC
TRBV5-4	TRBJ2-5	NA	NA	CASSPGPSEQETQYF	TGTGCCAGCAGCCCTGGGCCTAGCGAGCAAGAGACCCAGTACTTC
TRBV5-1	TRBJ1-5	NA	TRBD1	CASSLGQGAHQPQHF	TGCGCCAGCAGCTTGGGACAGGGGGCGCATCAGCCCCAGCATTTT
TRBV10-3	TRBJ1-1	NA	NA	CAISVEGTEAFF	TGTGCCATCAGTGTAGAGGGCACTGAAGCTTTCTTT
TRBV11-3	TRBJ2-4	NA	NA	CASSLGAGLDKNIQYF	TGTGCCAGCAGCTTAGGGGCAGGGTTAGACAAAAACATTCAGTACTTC
TRBV7-2	TRBJ2-1	NA	NA	CASSLDGDFNEQFF	TGTGCCAGCAGCTTGGATGGGGACTTCAATGAGCAGTTCTTC